This record covers a single T cell receptor beta chain. No antigen is known for it. The entry originates in a study of T cell responses to AZD1222 COVID-19 vaccine. Study-level findings and limits: Baseline seropositives among AZD1222 recipients totaled only 5 or 6. Spike-wide coverage was observed for vaccine-associated CD4 TCRs, with dominant responses at 160-218 and 743-854. Rises in breadth and depth of Spike-specific TCRs came after two AZD1222 doses.

Method: immunoSEQ multiplex PCR; TCRdb's copy keeps in-frame clones and lacks some. This sample has more than 100,000 clones, with roughly 87% found just once. Germline CDR1 reads SGHKS; CDR2 reads YYEKEE (reference sequence). Trimming shortened V by 4 bases and J by 2 bases, and 12 bases separated the two germline ends. This CDR3 has 14 residues. The receptor was isolated from an adult in good health. V and J are TRBV5-5 and TRBJ2-5; tentatively, D is TRBD1 (5 bases). Source: peripheral blood, taken on day 0 of AZD1222 vaccination. The DNA for the CDR3 is TGTGCCAGCAGCGGTAGGGGCGAGCAAGAGACCCAGTACTTC. Protein product: CASSGRGEQETQYF.